These 31 T cell receptor beta chains came from one sample sequenced in a study of blood T cell repertoires in COVID-19 (dated by TCRdb to 2018 to 2020). Library preparation was by the immunoSEQ multiplex PCR assay. Not all clones reach the TCRdb copy of this immuneACCESS table, which keeps in-frame sequences only. Checked studies attribute under half of the gap to unresolved V genes and leave the rest unexplained. This sample holds about 210,000 clones; 85% were observed only once. The top ten hold roughly a sixth of the sample. The sample was PBMCs or T cells enriched from blood (not recorded which). These receptors originate from a man aged 35 to 55 who had recovered from COVID-19.

V is TRBV4-1 and J is TRBJ2-5, with TRBD2 as a possible D gene (5 bases). V was clipped by 1 base and J by 4 bases, with 16 bases between them. The CDR3 covers 16 residues. Germline values: CDR1 MGHRA, CDR2 YSYEKL. CDR3 bases: TGCGCCAGCAGCCAAGCGGAATCCACTAGTAGAGAGACCCAGTACTTC. It is translated as CASSQAESTSRETQYF.

Only one count was recorded for this clone. The CDR3 here is CASSLSVTGLYTGELFF. Written as DNA, the CDR3 is TGCGCCAGCAGCTTGTCTGTGACAGGGTTATATACCGGGGAGCTGTTTTTT. The V gene is TRBV5-1, the J gene TRBJ2-2; 7 bases map to TRBD1. The V and J ends lost 1 base and 5 bases, in that order; junction bases with no gene match: 11. Germline CDR1 is SGHRS and CDR2 is YFSETQ. CDR3 length: 17 residues.

About this clone: It is unclear where the CDR3 begins or ends on the DNA, so no DNA is shown, and the CDR3 is as TCRdb lists it. This chain links TRBV7-9 with TRBJ2-5; the D call of TRBD1 is as the table states it, not checked on the DNA. The CDR3 spans 16 amino acids, including both terminal residues. The V gene's germline CDR1 is SEHNR and CDR2 FQNEAQ (reference sequence). The CDR3 here is CASSFGQGSIAETQYF.

The rearrangement uses TRBV5-1 and TRBJ2-7; 8 bases fit TRBD1. The ends lost 1 base at V and 4 bases at J; junction bases unmatched: 4. Germline-derived CDR1 and CDR2 are SGHRS and YFSETQ. The CDR3 spans 14 residues. The CDR3, as DNA: TGCGCCAGCAGCTTGCAGGGGGCAGCTTACGAGCAGTACTTC. It yields the protein CASSLQGAAYEQYF.

This clone was detected once. One junction end does not reproduce the germline sequence, and a read error may be involved. V usage is TRBV5-1 and J usage is TRBJ2-7, with a tentative D call TRBD2 (6 bases). Germline-derived CDR1 and CDR2 are SGHRS and YFSETQ. The CDR3 covers 15 residues. CDR3 sequence: CASSLRGRDSDEQYF. Here the CDR3 DNA reads TGCGCCAGCAGCCTTAGGGGAAGGGACTCCGACGAGCAGTACTTC.

The V gene is TRBV10-3, the J gene TRBJ1-1; 7 positions agree with TRBD1. The V segment lost 6 bases and the J segment 1 base; nucleotides outside the gene matches: 5. The CDR3 has 14 residues. CDR1 is ENHRY, CDR2 SYGVKD, per germline. The CDR3 DNA follows: TGTGCCATCAGGACAGGGACGGAGAACACTGAAGCTTTCTTT. The encoded protein is CAIRTGTENTEAFF.

This rearrangement joins TRBV29-1 to TRBJ1-1; 9 nucleotides agree with TRBD1. The CDR3 extends over 16 amino acids. V was pared by 7 bases and J by 6 bases, with 18 bases of the junction left unmatched. Germline V gene lookup returns CDR1 SQVTM and CDR2 ANQGSEA. CDR3 sequence (DNA): TGCAGCGACCACATGATTTCCGGGACAGGGAGCCCTGAAGCTTTCTTT. Translating gives CSDHMISGTGSPEAFF.

This clone showed up just once. This chain joins TRBV6-4 and TRBJ2-1; tentative D call: TRBD1 (5 bases). Looked up from germline, CDR1 is MRHNA and CDR2 is SNTAGT. Trimming removed 5 bases at V and 5 bases at J, with 10 bases between. This CDR3 is 13 amino acids long. CDR3 nucleotides: TGTGCCAGCAGTCCGACAGATAACAATGAGCAGTTCTTC. Translating gives CASSPTDNNEQFF.

The CDR3 coding sequence is TGTGCTAGTGGTTTTGCCCTAATTAACAATGAGCAGTTCTTC. It yields the protein CASGFALINNEQFF. This chain joins TRBV12-5 and TRBJ2-1; D ambiguous. Germline CDR1 and CDR2: LGHNT and FRNRAP. Trimming pared 3 bases from V and 5 bases from J, leaving 11 bases between. The CDR3 length is 14 residues.

The CDR3 region has the DNA TGTGCCAGCAGCCCCCCGGGACAGGGAAACTATGGCTACACCTTC. Residues: CASSPPGQGNYGYTF. The J gene is TRBJ1-2, the V gene TRBV7-9; 9 bases are shared with TRBD1. J was trimmed by 2 bases and V by 5 bases; bases with no gene match: 6. The CDR3 consists of 15 residues. The V gene's germline CDR1 is SEHNR and CDR2 FQNEAQ (reference sequence).

The rearrangement uses TRBV6-5 and TRBJ2-4; 9 bases match TRBD2. The CDR3 covers 15 residues. The ends lost 6 bases at V and 3 bases at J; junction bases unmatched: 6. Germline V gene data show CDR1 as MNHEY and CDR2 as SVGAGI. The CDR3 bases are TGTGCCAGCAGAGCCCCGACTAGCGGCAAAAACATTCAGTACTTC. Protein sequence: CASRAPTSGKNIQYF.

The chain uses TRBV24-1 and TRBJ2-1; D is unresolved. The CDR3 is 14 amino acids. V shed 6 bases and J shed 0 bases, with 8 bases lying between them. Germline lookup yields CDR1 KGHDR and CDR2 SFDVKD. This CDR3 is CATSIGRSYNEQFF. In DNA, the CDR3 is TGTGCCACCAGTATCGGTCGCTCCTACAATGAGCAGTTCTTC.

The chain joins TRBV11-3 to TRBJ2-7; 8 nucleotides match TRBD1. This CDR3 is built from 14 residues. The J segment lost 2 bases and the V segment lost 5 bases, leaving 5 bases of the junction unmatched. From germline, CDR1 is SGHNT and CDR2 YENEEA. CDR3 in DNA: TGTGCCAGCAGCCCCCGGACAGGGCCCTACGAGCAGTACTTC. Amino acids: CASSPRTGPYEQYF.

The chain is built from TRBV7-9 and TRBJ1-6, with 9 bases lining up with TRBD1. V dropped 8 bases and J dropped 6; count of bases not matched to a gene: 8. Germline CDR1 and CDR2: SEHNR and FQNEAQ (reference sequence). The CDR3 loop spans 15 amino acids. The CDR3 DNA reads as TGTGCCAGCCGGACCGGGACAGGGTCTAATTCACCCCTCCACTTT. Translating gives CASRTGTGSNSPLHF.

V usage is TRBV5-5 and J usage is TRBJ1-4; 9 bases fit TRBD1. The CDR3 runs 15 residues. V lost 7 bases and J lost 0; bases outside the gene matches: 4. Germline CDR1 SGHKS, CDR2 YYEKEE (reference sequence). The CDR3 region is CASDRQGATNEKLFF. In DNA form, the CDR3 reads TGTGCCAGCGACCGACAGGGGGCAACTAATGAAAAACTGTTTTTT.

This clone has a handful of counts. The chain recombines TRBV4-1 with TRBJ2-7; a possible D gene is TRBD1 (9 bases). V was cut by 0 bases and J by 6 bases, with 18 bases left in between. CDR3 length: 16 residues. Germline assignment: CDR1 MGHRA and CDR2 YSYEKL. The DNA for the CDR3 is TGCGCCAGCAGCCAAGATACGGGGGGGACAGGGCGCGAGCAGTACTTC. It codes for CASSQDTGGTGREQYF.

The V call is TRBV7-3, the J call TRBJ2-3, with 10 bases lining up with TRBD1. The germline CDR1 and CDR2 sequences are SGHTA and FQGTGA. V was clipped by 0 bases and J by 2 bases; unmatched bases: 2. This CDR3 is built from 16 residues. This CDR3 is CASSLTGTGVTDTQYF. The CDR3, as DNA: TGTGCCAGCAGCTTAACCGGGACAGGGGTCACAGATACGCAGTATTTT.

This chain joins TRBV6-1 and TRBJ1-6; tentatively, D is TRBD1 (6 bases). The germline V gene has CDR1 MNHNS and CDR2 SASEGT. Trimming removed 2 bases from V and 10 bases from J, with 9 bases in between. The CDR3 length is 13 residues. The CDR3 sequence is CASSEQGRSPLHF. The CDR3 coding sequence is TGTGCCAGCAGTGAACAGGGGCGATCACCCCTCCACTTT.

The CDR3 DNA is TGTGCCAGCAGTCGTCCGGGACAGGGAAATCAGCCCCAGCATTTT. It yields the protein CASSRPGQGNQPQHF. The chain combines TRBV6-2 or TRBV6-3 with TRBJ1-5; 9 bases match TRBD1. The V segment lost 5 bases and the J segment 4 bases; nucleotides outside the gene matches: 6. The CDR3 extends over 15 amino acids. Germline V gene data show CDR1 as MNHEY and CDR2 as SVGEGT.

CDR3 coding DNA: TGTGCCAGCTCACTTCGGACTAGCGGGTTTGGCTCCTACAATGAGCAGTTCTTC. Its protein product is CASSLRTSGFGSYNEQFF. This rearrangement joins TRBV18 to TRBJ2-1, with TRBD2 matching over 11 bases. V lost 4 bases, J lost 0 bases, and 8 bases stayed unmatched. Germline V gene data show CDR1 as KGHSH and CDR2 as LQKENI. The CDR3 spans 18 residues.

V gene TRBV6-2 or TRBV6-3 combines with J gene TRBJ2-7; D unclear. The CDR3 totals 11 residues. Germline CDR1 and CDR2: MNHEY and SVGEGT. Deletions cut 4 bases from V and 7 bases from J, with 8 bases between. The CDR3 nucleotides read TGTGCCAGCAGTTCTGCGGAGGAGCAGTACTTC. This sequence encodes CASSSAEEQYF.

V and J are TRBV11-2 and TRBJ1-2; D is unclear. This CDR3 has 14 amino acids. Trimming removed 5 bases at V and 4 bases at J, with 14 bases between. In germline, CDR1 is SGHAT, CDR2 FQNNGV. The CDR3 sequence is CASSPLGSSYGYTF. In DNA, the CDR3 is TGTGCCAGCAGCCCCCTTGGGAGCAGCTATGGCTACACCTTC.

The rearrangement links TRBV19 to TRBJ1-2, with 10 bases that match TRBD1. Germline assignment: CDR1 LNHDA and CDR2 SQIVND (reference sequence). CDR3 length: 15 residues. J gave up 0 bases and V 3 bases, and 1 base lay outside the gene matches. This chain's CDR3 is CASSIGQGANYGYTF. CDR3 DNA sequence: TGTGCCAGTAGTATCGGACAGGGGGCTAACTATGGCTACACCTTC.

The chain carries TRBV30 and TRBJ2-7; TRBD1 agrees at 7 bases. Germline CDR1 GTSNPN, CDR2 SVGIG (reference sequence). CDR3 length: 13 amino acids. J was trimmed by 3 bases and V by 3 bases; bases with no gene match: 5. DNA for the CDR3: TGTGCCTGGAGACATGACAGGGTCTACGAGCAGTACTTC. Translated: CAWRHDRVYEQYF. The full variable domain, rest sourced from reference TRBV30 and TRBJ2-7, is SQTIHQWPATLVQPVGSPLSLECTVEGTSNPNLYWYRQAAGRGLQLLFYSVGIGQISSEVPQNLSASRPQDRQFILSSKKLLLSDSGFYLCAWRHDRVYEQYFGPGTRLTVT.

The rearrangement uses TRBV18 and TRBJ1-1; 7 bases agree with TRBD1. Unmatched junction bases numbered 8, after V lost 3 bases and J lost 1 base. The CDR3 length is 16 residues. The germline V gene encodes CDR1 KGHSH and CDR2 LQKENI. CDR3 protein: CASSPDRVVANTEAFF. CDR3 sequence (DNA): TGTGCCAGCTCACCCGACAGGGTAGTGGCGAACACTGAAGCTTTCTTT.

The chain uses TRBV30 and TRBJ2-7; TRBD2 is a possible D gene (6 bases). Germline CDR1 is GTSNPN and CDR2 is SVGIG (reference sequence). This CDR3 contains 14 residues. Trimming removed 2 bases from V and 2 bases from J, with 13 bases in between. CDR3 loop: CAWSTRRAPYEQYF. The DNA of the CDR3 is TGTGCCTGGAGTACACGGAGGGCCCCCTACGAGCAGTACTTC.

The chain is built from TRBV12-5 and TRBJ2-1, with 10 bases lining up with TRBD2. Per germline, CDR1 LGHNT and CDR2 FRNRAP. The J segment lost 8 bases and the V segment lost 0 bases, leaving 16 bases of the junction unmatched. The CDR3 totals 19 residues. The CDR3 spells CASGLVLGLAGAGIYEQFF. The DNA for the CDR3 is TGTGCTAGTGGTTTGGTACTGGGGCTAGCGGGAGCCGGGATCTATGAGCAGTTCTTC.

The J gene is TRBJ2-7, the V gene TRBV5-1; 8 bases match TRBD1. Losses at the gene ends were 4 bases for V and 11 bases for J; bases not matched to a gene: 14. CDR3 size: 14 residues. Per the germline V gene, CDR1 is SGHRS and CDR2 is YFSETQ. CDR3 nucleotides: TGCGCCAGCAGCCCCTGGACAGGGAATGATAGGAAGTACTTC. Translated, it gives CASSPWTGNDRKYF.

This rearrangement joins TRBV7-8 to TRBJ2-2; 11 positions match TRBD2. V lost 5 bases to trimming and J lost 0 bases; unmatched junction nucleotides: 2. Germline loops: CDR1 SGHVS, CDR2 FQNEAQ. The CDR3 has 16 amino acids. The CDR3 spells CASSKGLAANTGELFF. In DNA, the CDR3 is TGTGCCAGCAGCAAGGGACTAGCGGCGAACACCGGGGAGCTGTTTTTT.

The chain joins TRBV28 to TRBJ2-7, with D maybe TRBD1 (5 bases). Looked up from germline, CDR1 is MDHEN and CDR2 is SYDVKM. The CDR3 runs 15 residues. Trimming cost V 3 bases and J 0 bases, with 12 bases left between them. The CDR3 DNA is TGTGCCAGCAGTTTTGGCAGGACAAACTCCTACGAGCAGTACTTC. Translated, it gives CASSFGRTNSYEQYF.

This clone was seen once. The rearrangement links TRBV7-3 to TRBJ2-1; TRBD2 aligns across 7 bases. J was trimmed by 7 bases and V by 5 bases; bases with no gene match: 11. This CDR3 spans 15 amino acids. The germline gives CDR1 SGHTA, CDR2 FQGTGA. CDR3 region: CASSPLSAGRNEQFF. CDR3 bases: TGTGCCAGCAGCCCTTTATCAGCGGGAAGGAATGAGCAGTTCTTC.